This entry lists 25 T cell receptor beta chains sequenced from one sample in a study of T cell responses to AZD1222 COVID-19 vaccine. The assay was immunoSEQ multiplex PCR, and TCRdb's table has in-frame clones only and misses some. The sample lists around 61,000 clones; 75% to 90% were seen once. This specimen consisted of peripheral blood, obtained on day 0 of AZD1222 vaccination. These receptors came from an adult in good health.

The V call is TRBV19, the J call TRBJ2-3; unclear D gene. V was clipped by 7 bases and J by 0 bases, with 8 bases between them. This CDR3 has 13 residues. CDR1 is LNHDA, CDR2 SQIVND, per germline (reference sequence). CDR3 bases: TGTGCCAGTAATGGCAAAAGCACAGATACGCAGTATTTT. Residues: CASNGKSTDTQYF.

This sequence joins TRBV19 and TRBJ1-3; a weak D match, TRBD1 (5 bases). Germline values: CDR1 LNHDA, CDR2 SQIVND (reference sequence). V shed 7 bases and J shed 0 bases, with 10 bases lying between them. The CDR3 length is 14 residues. Here the CDR3 reads CASNPTGSGNTIYF. The CDR3 DNA is TGTGCCAGTAACCCAACAGGCTCTGGAAACACCATATATTTT.

This chain links TRBV29-1 with TRBJ2-3; D possibly corresponds to TRBD2 (5 bases). Per the germline V gene, CDR1 is SQVTM and CDR2 is ANQGSEA. The CDR3 is 11 amino acids. Trimming removed 7 bases from V and 6 bases from J, with 11 bases in between. This CDR3 is CSDRRGDTQYF. The CDR3 nucleotides are TGCAGCGACCGAAGAGGGGATACGCAGTATTTT.

V and J are TRBV19 and TRBJ1-1; TRBD1 matches 8 bases. The germline V gene encodes CDR1 LNHDA and CDR2 SQIVND (reference sequence). This CDR3 contains 15 residues. V shed 5 bases, J shed 7 bases, and the junction held 12 bases outside the gene matches. DNA for the CDR3: TGTGCCAGTAGTCCGACCGGACAGGGCGCCCTTGAAGCTTTCTTT. Protein: CASSPTGQGALEAFF.

This chain joins TRBV2 and TRBJ1-2; maybe TRBD1 (6 bases). Trimming stripped 3 bases from V and 4 bases from J, with 12 bases between. The CDR3 length is 14 residues. Germline V gene data show CDR1 as SNHLY and CDR2 as FYNNEI. In nucleotides, the CDR3 is TGTGCCAGCAGTGACAGGGGCCCTCTCTATGGCTACACCTTC. Translated, it gives CASSDRGPLYGYTF.

The chain links TRBV11-3 to TRBJ1-5; D is unresolved. The germline V and J ends were trimmed by 3 bases and 9 bases, with 9 bases remaining between them. The CDR3 extends over 12 amino acids. From germline, CDR1 is SGHNT and CDR2 YENEEA. The CDR3 protein is CASSFVGRPQHF. The CDR3 DNA reads as TGTGCCAGCAGCTTCGTGGGGAGGCCCCAGCATTTT.

The chain links TRBV6-5 to TRBJ1-1, with 7 bases that match TRBD1. Per the germline V gene, CDR1 is MNHEY and CDR2 is SVGAGI. The CDR3 is 14 residues long. The V gene end was trimmed by 6 bases and the J gene end by 0 bases; junction bases not matched to a gene: 4. In DNA form, the CDR3 reads TGTGCCAGCAGAGCCGGGACAGTGAACACTGAAGCTTTCTTT. Protein: CASRAGTVNTEAFF.

The chain uses TRBV7-3 and TRBJ2-3; 10 positions agree with TRBD2. The CDR3 runs to 13 residues. V lost 5 bases, J lost 12 bases, and 8 bases stayed unmatched. Germline lookup yields CDR1 SGHTA and CDR2 FQGTGA. CDR3 bases: TGTGCCAGCAGCCATAGCGGGGGGTACCTACAGTATTTT. Protein: CASSHSGGYLQYF.

This chain joins TRBV19 and TRBJ1-5; D remains unclear. Trimming stripped 6 bases from V and 4 bases from J, with 13 bases between. CDR1 is LNHDA, CDR2 SQIVND, per germline (reference sequence). This CDR3 has 14 residues. The CDR3 DNA is TGTGCCAGTAGCCTGCTCGATCCAAATCAGCCCCAGCATTTT. Amino acids: CASSLLDPNQPQHF.

This clone has only one observation. The chain has TRBV19 and TRBJ1-5, with 7 bases that match TRBD1. V gave up 4 bases and J gave up 3 bases; unmatched junction bases: 3. The germline CDR1 and CDR2 sequences are LNHDA and SQIVND (reference sequence). The CDR3 extends over 14 amino acids. CDR3 in DNA: TGTGCCAGTAGTAGGACAGGACCCAATCAGCCCCAGCATTTT. This gives the protein CASSRTGPNQPQHF.

The chain has TRBV4-2 and TRBJ2-1, with TRBD2 matching 8 bases. Trimming took 4 bases from V and 6 from J; bases not matched to a gene: 5. The CDR3 totals 14 residues. Germline V gene lookup returns CDR1 LGHNA and CDR2 YNFKEQ. CDR3 DNA sequence: TGTGCCAGCAGCCGATTACTAGCGGCCAATGAGCAGTTCTTC. Translation gives CASSRLLAANEQFF.

This rearrangement joins TRBV24-1 to TRBJ1-1, with a tentative D call TRBD1 (6 bases). The CDR3 runs to 15 residues. CDR1 KGHDR and CDR2 SFDVKD come from the germline V gene. The V end lost 3 bases, the J end lost 1 base, and 11 bases lay between the germline ends. CDR3 in DNA: TGTGCCACCAGTGATACTAGGGGGGGGAACACTGAAGCTTTCTTT. Translation gives CATSDTRGGNTEAFF.

J is TRBJ1-6 and V is TRBV27, with a tentative D call TRBD1 (5 bases). Trimming left V 3 bases short and J 3 bases short, with 9 bases between. CDR1 MNHEY and CDR2 SMNVEV come from the germline V gene (reference sequence). This CDR3 has 15 residues. CDR3: CASSFTGGYNSPLHF. CDR3 coding DNA: TGTGCCAGCAGTTTTACCGGGGGCTATAATTCACCCCTCCACTTT.

The chain links TRBV5-1 to TRBJ2-1; no firm D call. The CDR3 spans 12 residues. Trimming took 0 bases from V and 8 from J, leaving 6 bases between them. CDR1 SGHRS and CDR2 YFSETQ come from the germline V gene. The DNA for the CDR3 is TGCGCCAGCAGCTTGGAGGGATATGAGCAGTTCTTC. Translation: CASSLEGYEQFF.

This chain joins TRBV21-1 and TRBJ1-1; the table gives TRBD1 as D, unverified against the DNA. TRBV21-1 is labeled a pseudogene. The CDR3 is made up of 18 amino acids. The CDR3 spells CASSAGQGIPPLNTEAFF. The CDR3, as DNA: TGTGCCAGCAGCGCGGGACAGGGGATACCCCCCCTTAACACTGAAGCTTTCTTT.

The chain combines TRBV29-1 with TRBJ1-2; D is undetermined. From germline, CDR1 is SQVTM and CDR2 ANQGSEA. This CDR3 is 12 amino acids long. Trimming removed 4 bases from V and 2 bases from J, with 8 bases in between. CDR3 nucleotide sequence: TGCAGCGTTGCGTTTCCAAACTATGGCTACACCTTC. Its protein product is CSVAFPNYGYTF. Drawing the rest from reference TRBV29-1 and TRBJ1-2, the complete variable domain is SAVISQKPSRDICQRGTSLTIQCQVDSQVTMMFWYRQQPGQSLTLIATANQGSEATYESGFVIDKFPISRPNLTFSTLTVSNMSPEDSSIYLCSVAFPNYGYTFGSGTRLTVV.

The chain recombines TRBV29-1 with TRBJ2-7; D gene uncertain. This CDR3 is 12 amino acids long. CDR1 and CDR2 (germline): SQVTM, ANQGSEA. V was trimmed by 2 bases and J by 5 bases, leaving 10 bases between them. This CDR3 is CSVELGTDEQYF. The CDR3 DNA follows: TGCAGCGTTGAACTAGGCACAGACGAGCAGTACTTC.

This chain links TRBV6-1 with TRBJ1-1; weak D call: TRBD1 (5 bases). The CDR3 is made up of 15 amino acids. The V and J ends lost 6 bases and 1 base respectively, with 15 bases between them. The germline gives CDR1 MNHNS, CDR2 SASEGT. The CDR3 region is CASSHLGGSNTEAFF. The CDR3 DNA follows: TGTGCCAGCAGCCATCTGGGGGGTTCGAACACTGAAGCTTTCTTT.

The V and J genes are TRBV2 and TRBJ1-4; D is undetermined. This CDR3 is 14 amino acids long. Trimming stripped 6 bases from V and 0 bases from J, with 8 bases between. CDR1 and CDR2 from the germline V gene are SNHLY and FYNNEI. CDR3 in DNA: TGTGCCAGCAGCGTCCAGTCAACTAATGAAAAACTGTTTTTT. Its translation: CASSVQSTNEKLFF. Full variable domain (rest looked up from reference TRBV2 and TRBJ1-4): EPEVTQTPSHQVTQMGQEVILRCVPISNHLYFYWYRQILGQKVEFLVSFYNNEISEKSEIFDDQFSVERPDGSNFTLKIRSTKLEDSAMYFCASSVQSTNEKLFFGSGTQLSVL.

The gene calls are TRBV10-2 and TRBJ1-5; 8 bases map to TRBD1. The CDR3 is made up of 16 amino acids. V was clipped by 3 bases and J by 4 bases; unmatched bases: 8. Per germline, CDR1 WSHSY and CDR2 SAAADI. The CDR3 sequence: CASSDGYRGRNQPQHF. CDR3 in DNA: TGCGCCAGCAGTGATGGCTACAGGGGGAGAAATCAGCCCCAGCATTTT.

The chain links TRBV5-1 to TRBJ2-7, with 11 bases fitting TRBD2. Germline assignment: CDR1 SGHRS and CDR2 YFSETQ. The CDR3 runs 14 residues. Trimming cost V 4 bases and J 4 bases; bases outside gene matches: 4. CDR3 in DNA: TGCGCCAGCAGCGGTAGCGGGGGGGAATACGAGCAGTACTTC. Its translation is CASSGSGGEYEQYF.

The chain has TRBV28 and TRBJ2-2, with TRBD1 matching over 9 bases. The CDR3 covers 15 residues. The trim removed 4 bases at V and 7 bases at J, leaving 7 bases unmatched. Germline CDR1 and CDR2: MDHEN and SYDVKM. The CDR3 region has the DNA TGTGCCAGCAGTTCCTCGGGACAGGGCGGCGGGGAGCTGTTTTTT. Translating it yields CASSSSGQGGGELFF.

V usage is TRBV5-4 and J usage is TRBJ1-2, with no clear D. Germline CDR1 and CDR2: SGHNT and YYREEE (reference sequence). Deletions cut 0 bases from V and 0 bases from J, with 12 bases between. CDR3 size: 16 residues. CDR3: CASSLGGKATNYGYTF. The CDR3 nucleotides are TGTGCCAGCAGCTTGGGTGGGAAGGCAACTAACTATGGCTACACCTTC.

The chain has TRBV3-1 (or the pseudogene TRBV3-2) and TRBJ2-1, with 7 bases fitting TRBD1. The CDR3 is made up of 13 amino acids. After removal of 3 bases from V and 7 bases from J, the junction contained 3 bases not matched to a gene. Looked up from germline, CDR1 is LGHDT and CDR2 is YNNKEL (reference sequence). CDR3 sequence: CASSQIQGNEQFF. Written as DNA, the CDR3 is TGTGCCAGCAGCCAGATACAGGGGAATGAGCAGTTCTTC.

The V call is TRBV25-1, the J call TRBJ2-1; perhaps TRBD1 as D (6 bases). The ends were cut back, 6 bases at V and 9 bases at J, with 21 bases in the middle. The CDR3 extends over 15 amino acids. Germline V lookup: CDR1 MGHDK, CDR2 SYGVNS. Here the CDR3 DNA reads TGTGCCAGCAGAGAAACAGGGTTCCGGTGGAGTGAGCAGTTCTTC. Protein sequence: CASRETGFRWSEQFF.